This T cell receptor beta chain was sequenced in a study of cytomegalovirus exposure and HLA in healthy donors. Study-level results: TCR beta sequences numbering around 15,000 were associated with HLA alleles at 0.05 false discovery rate in a later analysis.

Researchers ran the PCR with 60 Vbeta and 13 Jbeta primers. Data came from immunoSEQ multiplex PCR; TCRdb stores just in-frame clones and leaves some out. The table lists about 190,000 clones, 80% to 90% of them singletons. The V gene's germline CDR1 is SGHTA and CDR2 FQGTGA. This CDR3 comprises 14 residues. Deletions cut 2 bases from V and 9 bases from J, with 14 bases between. As concerns this clone: The antigen is undetermined.

This chain links TRBV7-3 with TRBJ2-1; D gene ambiguous. The sample was PBMCs. This clonotype was obtained from a woman aged 25 to 45 in good health and CMV-seronegative. The CDR3 loop reads CASSLDGGGREQFF. The CDR3 region has the DNA TGTGCCAGCAGCTTAGATGGCGGCGGCCGTGAGCAGTTCTTC. Complete variable domain (other parts from reference TRBV7-3 and TRBJ2-1): GAGVSQTPSNKVTEKGKYVELRCDPISGHTALYWYRQSLGQGPEFLIYFQGTGAADDSGLPNDRFFAVRPEGSVSTLKIQRTERGDSAVYLCASSLDGGGREQFFGPGTRLTVL.